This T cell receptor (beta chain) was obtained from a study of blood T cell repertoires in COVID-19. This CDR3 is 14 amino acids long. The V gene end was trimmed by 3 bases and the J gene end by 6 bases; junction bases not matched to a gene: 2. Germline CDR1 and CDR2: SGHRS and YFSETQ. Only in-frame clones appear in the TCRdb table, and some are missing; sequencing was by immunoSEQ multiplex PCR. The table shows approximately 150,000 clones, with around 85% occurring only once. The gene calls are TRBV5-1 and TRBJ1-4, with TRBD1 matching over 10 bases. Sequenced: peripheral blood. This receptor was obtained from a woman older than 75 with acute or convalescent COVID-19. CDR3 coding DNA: TGCGCCAGCAGCTCCGGGACAGGGGATGAAAAACTGTTTTTT. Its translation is CASSSGTGDEKLFF.